Described below is a single T cell receptor (beta chain) sequence and its context. Its antigen remains unidentified. TCRdb keeps only in-frame clones here, not all; method: immunoSEQ multiplex PCR. The sample consists of some 82,000 clones, around three quarters of them appearing once. These data come from a study of T cells in localized non-small cell lung cancer. Whole-study findings and limits: The study found T cell clonality highest in uninvolved adjacent lung, above tumor.

The CDR3 spans 18 residues. Germline V gene lookup returns CDR1 SEHNR and CDR2 FQNEAQ (reference sequence). V was pared by 10 bases and J by 1 base, with 17 bases of the junction left unmatched. This sequence was found in a man between 40 and 69 years old with stage II squamous cell lung carcinoma. The sample in question was PBMCs, obtained before any cancer treatment. The V call is TRBV7-9, the J call TRBJ2-2; 8 bases match TRBD2. For the CDR3, the DNA is TGTGCCACCCCGGGGGGGGACACCTGGAAGGGGAACACCGGGGAGCTGTTTTTT. Protein: CATPGGDTWKGNTGELFF.